This TCR beta chain stems from a study of human T cells and chemical hapten exposure. Whole-study results and caveats: Alopecia affected the donors, so their immune response may differ from healthy people's.

TCRdb reanalysed the RACE reads using MiXCR and keeps one entry per CDR3 protein. Of around 42,000 distinct CDR3 sequences listed, roughly 10% are singletons. Per the germline V gene, CDR1 is KGHSH and CDR2 is LQKENI. The CDR3 has 13 residues. V lost 4 bases and J 2 bases, leaving 8 bases between the germline ends. Noted time point: patch test 2, 6 weeks after DPC sensitization. The treatment was: therapeutic diphenylcyclopropenone sensitization with weekly scalp DPC. Total RNA was isolated from unfractionated whole blood. With regard to this clonotype: Its target is unknown.

This receptor was taken from a woman younger than 45 with alopecia areata. Some clones in this sample may be carry-over from other donors' samples. Sample: whole blood, taken in connection with sensitization to the hapten diphenylcyclopropenone (DPC). The chain employs TRBV18 and TRBJ2-5; D is ambiguous. The CDR3 is CASSRAQQETQYF. The CDR3 nucleotides read TGTGCCAGCTCACGAGCGCAACAAGAGACCCAGTACTTC.